Sequencing of this T cell receptor (beta chain) was carried out in a study of shared clonotypes between healthy human individuals. The ends lost 10 bases at V and 4 bases at J; junction bases unmatched: 0. The CDR3 has 11 amino acids. Germline CDR1 reads ENHRY; CDR2 reads SYGVKD. The assay was immunoSEQ multiplex PCR, and TCRdb's table has in-frame clones only and misses some. The sample yields hundreds of thousands of clones, about 96% seen once. This clonotype originated in a man aged 30 to 39 in good health. This chain connects TRBV10-3 to TRBJ1-3, with 8 bases fitting TRBD1. Sequencing was done on a sample of memory CD8+ T cells sorted from blood. This sample's subset: CD45RO+ cells pooled with CCR7-negative TemRA cells. The CDR3 spells CATGGGNTIYF. Here the CDR3 DNA reads TGTGCCACAGGGGGCGGAAACACCATATATTTT.